This T cell receptor (beta chain) was identified during a study of T cells in Graves' hyperthyroidism and ophthalmopathy. Researchers took RNA transcripts and amplified the TCR beta CDR3 regions from them. First-round RT-PCR targeting the TCR CDR3 was performed with the HTBI primer set. MiXCR was run by TCRdb on the multiplex PCR reads, yielding one entry per CDR3 protein. The profile shows fewer than 650,000 distinct CDR3 sequences, over 35% of them singletons. Exclusion criteria comprised uncontrolled infection, other autoimmune disease, pregnancy or lactation. Clinical symptoms, serum thyroxine, TRAb, thyroid ultrasound and orbital computed tomography established diagnosis. V shed 5 bases, J shed 8 bases, and the junction held 9 bases outside the gene matches. The CDR3 has 14 amino acids. Germline lookup yields CDR1 DFQATT and CDR2 SNEGSKA (reference sequence).

This clonotype was sampled from an adult woman with Graves' disease, either hyperthyroidism or ophthalmopathy (not recorded which). This chain joins TRBV20-1 and TRBJ1-6, with 7 positions matching TRBD1. Material for sequencing was peripheral blood or thyroid tissue (not recorded which). The DNA for the CDR3 is TGCAGTGCTGACACAGGGGCTAGGGATTCACCCCTCCACTTT. Translating it yields CSADTGARDSPLHF.